This TCR beta chain was sequenced for a study of T cell repertoires in cytomegalovirus infection. Overall study: Both a matching HLA type and CMV infection were indicated by public TCR beta signatures.

Many counts were recorded for this clonotype. Its antigen is not identified. Study conclusions and caveats: Individuals carrying CMV plus the relevant HLA were identified by cumulative frequency of public TCR beta families. Clonotype analysis showed dominance of the ex vivo response by HLA-C-restricted CMV-specific TCR beta clonotypes.

A single record per CDR3 protein comes from TCRdb applying MiXCR to the reads. The table lists 230,000 or so distinct CDR3 sequences, over 15% of them singletons, with around half in the top ten. The sample was CD8+ T cells from PBMCs. This TCR was recovered from a human donor in good health (CMV status not recorded). Some clones in this sample may be carry-over from other donors' samples.

The CDR3 bases are TGTGCCAGCAGCCAAGTCTCCGGGGATGAAGCTTTCTTT. This translates into CASSQVSGDEAFF. The chain uses TRBV14 and TRBJ1-1; no clear D gene. Trimming pared 1 base from V and 7 bases from J, leaving 10 bases between. The CDR3 has 13 residues. The V gene's germline CDR1 is SGHDN and CDR2 FVKESK.